These T cell receptor beta chains were read from a single sample in a study of cytomegalovirus exposure and HLA in healthy donors. Only in-frame clones appear in the TCRdb table, and some are missing; sequencing was by immunoSEQ multiplex PCR. The repertoire holds around 100,000 clones, with around 67% as singletons. The sample comprised PBMCs. The receptors shown here come from a woman aged 45-59 years in good health and CMV-seronegative. Each CDR3 is given with its conserved first and last residue. A D gene is named only where the DNA matches it firmly. Only some rows state a clone size, as once, few, many or a class for expanded clones.

clone size	D gene	V gene	J gene	CDR3 DNA	CDR3 protein
.	.	TRBV6-1	TRBJ1-4	TGTGCCAGCAGTGAATCGGGGGGGCGGGAAAAACTGTTTTTT	CASSESGGREKLFF
.	.	TRBV19	TRBJ1-5	TGTGCCAGTAGGCCAGGTACAAGTTATAGCAATCAGCCCCAGCATTTT	CASRPGTSYSNQPQHF
few	.	TRBV28	TRBJ1-2	TGTGCCAGCAGTTTGAACCCAGGGCGTCAAGTGAAAGGCTACACCTTC	CASSLNPGRQVKGYTF
few	TRBD1	TRBV11-2	TRBJ2-7	TGTGCCAGCAGCCCAGATGACAGGGCCTCCTACGAGCAGTACTTC	CASSPDDRASYEQYF
.	.	TRBV10-3	TRBJ1-1	TGTGCCATCAGCCCCCAGGGCGGATACATGAACACTGAAGCTTTCTTT	CAISPQGGYMNTEAFF
few	.	TRBV5-6	TRBJ2-7	TGTGCCAGCAGCTTGGGGGCCGTAACCTACGAGCAGTACTTC	CASSLGAVTYEQYF
.	TRBD2	TRBV9	TRBJ2-1	TGTGCCAGCAGCGTAGCCCCCAGATTAGCGGGGTCCTACAATGAGCAGTTCTTC	CASSVAPRLAGSYNEQFF
.	.	TRBV4-2	TRBJ1-1	TGTGCCAGCAGCCAAGATTGGCAGGGAAAAGGGTACACTGAAGCTTTCTTT	CASSQDWQGKGYTEAFF
.	TRBD1	TRBV4-3	TRBJ1-4	TGCGCCAGCAGCCCGTCCGGGACAGGGGGTGAAAAACTGTTTTTT	CASSPSGTGGEKLFF
.	TRBD1	TRBV5-4	TRBJ2-1	TGTGCCAGCAGCCGGGGGACAGGAATTTCCTACAATGAGCAGTTCTTC	CASSRGTGISYNEQFF
few	TRBD2	TRBV2	TRBJ2-7	TGTGCCAGCAGTGTACTAGCGGGCGGGGTCGGCGAGCAGTACTTC	CASSVLAGGVGEQYF
few	TRBD1	TRBV5-1	TRBJ1-1	TGCGCCAGCAGCACCGGGACAGAGAACACTGAAGCTTTCTTT	CASSTGTENTEAFF
few	TRBD1	TRBV27	TRBJ2-3	TGTGGAACCGGGACAGGGACCACAGATACGCAGTATTTT	CGTGTGTTDTQYF
.	.	TRBV11-2	TRBJ2-3	TGTGCCAGCAGCTTAGTCAGGGGATCAGAATATACGCAGTATTTT	CASSLVRGSEYTQYF
.	.	TRBV28	TRBJ2-2	TGTGCCAGCAGTTTACTACAGAATTTGTACGCCGGGGAGCTGTTTTTT	CASSLLQNLYAGELFF
.	TRBD1	TRBV7-2	TRBJ1-2	TGTGCCAGCAGCTTGGACAGGGGCCCCTATGGCTACACCTTC	CASSLDRGPYGYTF
.	.	TRBV29-1	TRBJ2-3	TGCAGCGTCTCACCGGTCCTCACAGATACGCAGTATTTT	CSVSPVLTDTQYF
.	TRBD2	TRBV28	TRBJ2-1	TGTGCCAGCAGGACCGGGACTAGCGGGGGGGCCTGGAATGAGCAGTTCTTC	CASRTGTSGGAWNEQFF
.	TRBD2	TRBV25-1	TRBJ2-1	TGCTCTGGGGGGGGGAAGGCCTACAATGAGCAGTTCTTC	CSGGGKAYNEQFF
.	.	TRBV7-3	TRBJ1-1	TGTGCCAGCAGCTTAACTGGTGGGCGAAACACTGAAGCTTTCTTT	CASSLTGGRNTEAFF